The entry below describes one T cell receptor (beta chain). The sample originates from a study of blood T cell repertoires in COVID-19. For the study at large: Whether acute or convalescent, the COVID-19 samples came from the United States, Italy and Spain. The analysed material was cDNA or gDNA that came from T cells, B-cell-depleted T cells, or PBMCs.

The CDR3 spans 15 residues. Trimming took 3 bases from V and 5 from J, leaving 14 bases between them. Germline assignment: CDR1 LNHDA and CDR2 SQIVND (reference sequence). Libraries were prepared by immunoSEQ multiplex PCR; TCRdb keeps only in-frame clonotypes and omits some of them. The data hold 35,000 to 50,000 clones, with roughly 88% observed a single time. Material: peripheral blood. This clonotype originated in a woman between 35 and 50 years old with acute or convalescent COVID-19. The V call is TRBV19, the J call TRBJ1-5, with unresolved D. CDR3 in amino acids: CASSINLEVDQPQHF. The CDR3 coding sequence is TGTGCCAGTAGTATTAACCTGGAGGTTGATCAGCCCCAGCATTTT.